Presented here are 2 T cell receptor beta chains from one specimen sequenced in a study of OX40 agonist ivuxolimab in advanced cancers. Here immunoSEQ multiplex PCR was the method, and the copy in TCRdb shows in-frame clones only, minus some. The data contain almost 65,000 clones, about 80% of them singletons. Specimen: CD4+ or CD8+ T cells sorted from blood, collected in a trial of the OX40 agonist ivuxolimab. These receptors all stem from an adult with an advanced solid tumor such as melanoma, head and neck, liver or kidney cancer.

The gene calls are TRBV5-6 and TRBJ2-7; 9 bases fit TRBD1. Germline V gene data show CDR1 as SGHDT and CDR2 as YYEEEE. V shed 7 bases and J 6 bases; nucleotides not matched to a gene: 5. This CDR3 is 12 amino acids long. CDR3 in amino acids: CASGTGNGEQYF. The CDR3 nucleotides are TGTGCCAGCGGGACAGGGAATGGCGAGCAGTACTTC.

This chain uses TRBV18 with TRBJ2-1, with 8 bases fitting TRBD2. CDR1 is KGHSH, CDR2 LQKENI, per germline. Losses at the gene ends were 3 bases for V and 7 bases for J; bases not matched to a gene: 11. The CDR3 is 16 residues long. The CDR3 DNA follows: TGTGCCAGCTCACCCGTAGAAGCGGGAGTGAGGAATGAGCAGTTCTTC. Residues: CASSPVEAGVRNEQFF.